This record covers a single T cell receptor beta chain. The data derive from a study of OX40 agonist ivuxolimab in advanced cancers. Across the study: Patients were dosed with the agonistic anti-OX40 (CD134) antibody ivuxolimab. All patients had ivuxolimab intravenously every 2 weeks at 0.01 to 10 mg/kg. Of the participants, 40% to 50% had some prior anti-PD-1, anti-PD-L1 or anti-CTLA-4 therapy, which was allowed. Hepatocellular carcinoma, melanoma, renal cell or head and neck cancer occurred in dose-escalation patients.

V lost 0 bases and J lost 3, with 12 bases in between. CDR1 is MGHRA and CDR2 is YSYEKL in the germline V gene. The CDR3 extends over 15 amino acids. The data were produced by immunoSEQ multiplex PCR, yet TCRdb's version contains in-frame clones alone and is incomplete. The profile shows 87,000 or so clones, roughly 89% of them singletons. The chain carries TRBV4-1 and TRBJ2-7; TRBD1 is a possible D gene (6 bases). The starting material was CD4+ or CD8+ T cells sorted from blood, obtained in a trial of the OX40 agonist ivuxolimab. This clonotype was sampled from an adult with an advanced solid tumor such as melanoma, head and neck, liver or kidney cancer. The DNA of the CDR3 is TGCGCCAGCAGCCAAGAGGCACAGGGCGGCTACGAGCAGTACTTC. Translation gives CASSQEAQGGYEQYF.